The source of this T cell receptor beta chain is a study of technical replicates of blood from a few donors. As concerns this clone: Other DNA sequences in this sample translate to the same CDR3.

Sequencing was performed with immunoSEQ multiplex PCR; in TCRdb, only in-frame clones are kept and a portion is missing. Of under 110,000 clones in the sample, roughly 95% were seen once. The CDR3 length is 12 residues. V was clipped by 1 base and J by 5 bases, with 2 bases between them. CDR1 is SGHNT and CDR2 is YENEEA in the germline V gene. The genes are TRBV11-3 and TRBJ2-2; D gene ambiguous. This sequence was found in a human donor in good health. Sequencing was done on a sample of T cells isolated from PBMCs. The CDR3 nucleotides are TGTGCCAGCAGCTTAGCGACCGGGGAGCTGTTTTTT. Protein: CASSLATGELFF.